This T cell receptor beta chain is drawn from a study of CD8 T cells in ankylosing spondylitis. Points from the study as a whole: Blood from ankylosing spondylitis patients appeared to carry a characteristic roughly eight-variant TCR beta motif. Some of these motif variants have turned up before, in reports on reactive arthritis synovial fluid and blood.

This clonotype was seen repeatedly, ten times or more. No antigen is known for it. The V gene's germline CDR1 is SGHTA and CDR2 FQGNSA. The CDR3 runs to 16 residues. V shed 6 bases and J shed 6 bases, with 22 bases lying between them. Quantitative 5'-RACE with molecular barcodes generated TCR beta libraries. A single record per CDR3 protein comes from TCRdb applying MiXCR to the 5' RACE reads. The data contain around 890,000 distinct CDR3 sequences, about an eighth of them singletons. The specimen sequenced was blood, either unsorted or a sorted T cell fraction (not recorded which). This chain connects TRBV7-2 to TRBJ2-3; unclear D gene. This sequence was found in a male donor with ankylosing spondylitis. The CDR3 here is CASSSSRPDLGDTQYF. The CDR3 DNA reads TGTGCCAGCAGTTCGTCCAGGCCCGACTTGGGGGATACGCAGTATTTT. Supplemented by reference TRBV7-2 and TRBJ2-3, the full variable domain reads GAGVSQSPSNKVTEKGKDVELRCDPISGHTALYWYRQSLGQGLEFLIYFQGNSAPDKSGLPSDRFSAERTGGSVSTLTIQRTQQEDSAVYLCASSSSRPDLGDTQYFGPGTRLTVL.